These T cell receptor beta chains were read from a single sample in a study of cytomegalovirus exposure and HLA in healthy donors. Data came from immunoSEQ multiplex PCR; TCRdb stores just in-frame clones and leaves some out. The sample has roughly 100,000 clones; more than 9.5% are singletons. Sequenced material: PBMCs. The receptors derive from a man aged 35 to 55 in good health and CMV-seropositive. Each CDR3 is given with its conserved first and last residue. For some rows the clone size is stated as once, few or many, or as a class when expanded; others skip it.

CDR3 protein: CASSLLGAEGAEAFF; J gene: TRBJ1-1; clone size: few; V gene: TRBV7-6
CDR3 protein: CASSWRPHEQFF; J gene: TRBJ2-1; clone size: many; V gene: TRBV28
CDR3 protein: CAISLRGSGNEQFF; J gene: TRBJ2-1; clone size: -; V gene: TRBV10-3
CDR3 protein: CASSERLAGGGGRQFF; J gene: TRBJ2-1; clone size: few; V gene: TRBV2
CDR3 protein: CASSFTGSGNTIYF; J gene: TRBJ1-3; clone size: few; V gene: TRBV6-5
CDR3 protein: CASSVGPGRDQPQHF; J gene: TRBJ1-5; clone size: -; V gene: TRBV9
CDR3 protein: CASSLISGSGNEQFF; J gene: TRBJ2-1; clone size: -; V gene: TRBV4-1
CDR3 protein: CASSLQGQGYEKLFF; J gene: TRBJ1-4; clone size: few; V gene: TRBV5-1
CDR3 protein: CASSSGTSGPSSYNEQFF; J gene: TRBJ2-1; clone size: -; V gene: TRBV11-3
CDR3 protein: CASSPGGWETQYF; J gene: TRBJ2-5; clone size: -; V gene: TRBV6-5
CDR3 protein: CASSRGLAGNSYEQYF; J gene: TRBJ2-7; clone size: -; V gene: TRBV5-6
CDR3 protein: CASRQYDEQYF; J gene: TRBJ2-7; clone size: few; V gene: TRBV5-6
CDR3 protein: CASSIQGDTEAFF; J gene: TRBJ1-1; clone size: few; V gene: TRBV19
CDR3 protein: CASSPGENQPQHF; J gene: TRBJ1-5; clone size: -; V gene: TRBV18
CDR3 protein: CASTDDRVGEKLFF; J gene: TRBJ1-4; clone size: few; V gene: TRBV6-6
CDR3 protein: CASSVSSGGTDTQYF; J gene: TRBJ2-3; clone size: many; V gene: TRBV6-1
CDR3 protein: CASSQGTVMNTEAFF; J gene: TRBJ1-1; clone size: few; V gene: TRBV4-1
CDR3 protein: CASSPKAAGLNEKLFF; J gene: TRBJ1-4; clone size: few; V gene: TRBV7-2
CDR3 protein: CASSQDGGSSRGTEAFF; J gene: TRBJ1-1; clone size: -; V gene: TRBV4-1
CDR3 protein: CASSSSTGNTEAFF; J gene: TRBJ1-1; clone size: -; V gene: TRBV7-2
CDR3 protein: CASSLLGDSGRGRDTQYF; J gene: TRBJ2-3; clone size: -; V gene: TRBV27
CDR3 protein: CASSRGGGTDTQYF; J gene: TRBJ2-3; clone size: few; V gene: TRBV6-4
CDR3 protein: CASSFGTGGNYGYTF; J gene: TRBJ1-2; clone size: few; V gene: TRBV7-9
CDR3 protein: CASSMGGRAAGELFF; J gene: TRBJ2-2; clone size: -; V gene: TRBV19
CDR3 protein: CASSPRDSEKLFF; J gene: TRBJ1-4; clone size: -; V gene: TRBV19
CDR3 protein: CASSRQFRDRGTNYGYTF; J gene: TRBJ1-2; clone size: -; V gene: TRBV4-1
CDR3 protein: CAWRAGERLGTGELFF; J gene: TRBJ2-2; clone size: few; V gene: TRBV30
CDR3 protein: CASSSLAGVNEQFF; J gene: TRBJ2-1; clone size: -; V gene: TRBV28
CDR3 protein: CASSGRLAGRNEQYF; J gene: TRBJ2-7; clone size: few; V gene: TRBV19
CDR3 protein: CASTHPRGRYTGELFF; J gene: TRBJ2-2; clone size: few; V gene: TRBV11-2
CDR3 protein: CASSVAGQGIYEQYF; J gene: TRBJ2-7; clone size: many; V gene: TRBV9
CDR3 protein: CASSVEVRGIYGYTF; J gene: TRBJ1-2; clone size: -; V gene: TRBV9
CDR3 protein: CASSLKAGVNNEQFF; J gene: TRBJ2-1; clone size: few; V gene: TRBV5-4
CDR3 protein: CASSPLASGRSGELFF; J gene: TRBJ2-2; clone size: -; V gene: TRBV18
CDR3 protein: CASSLSQGVRTEAFF; J gene: TRBJ1-1; clone size: -; V gene: TRBV19
CDR3 protein: CASSLAGASSEPQHF; J gene: TRBJ1-5; clone size: -; V gene: TRBV5-4
CDR3 protein: CAIRAEGNTEAFF; J gene: TRBJ1-1; clone size: few; V gene: TRBV10-3
CDR3 protein: CASSALLRGNEQFF; J gene: TRBJ2-1; clone size: -; V gene: TRBV2
CDR3 protein: CASSLAGAHEQYF; J gene: TRBJ2-7; clone size: few; V gene: TRBV7-2
CDR3 protein: CAWSVRRDRNTGELFF; J gene: TRBJ2-2; clone size: few; V gene: TRBV30
CDR3 protein: CASSQPGQGSYEQYF; J gene: TRBJ2-7; clone size: -; V gene: TRBV7-8
CDR3 protein: CASSSGGEKLFF; J gene: TRBJ1-4; clone size: -; V gene: TRBV7-8
CDR3 protein: CASQFDRAVPAFF; J gene: TRBJ1-1; clone size: few; V gene: TRBV2
CDR3 protein: CAWSATLEGTDTQYF; J gene: TRBJ2-3; clone size: few; V gene: TRBV30
CDR3 protein: CASSVPAGEQFF; J gene: TRBJ2-1; clone size: few; V gene: TRBV10-1
CDR3 protein: CASASNRGREKLFF; J gene: TRBJ1-4; clone size: -; V gene: TRBV7-2